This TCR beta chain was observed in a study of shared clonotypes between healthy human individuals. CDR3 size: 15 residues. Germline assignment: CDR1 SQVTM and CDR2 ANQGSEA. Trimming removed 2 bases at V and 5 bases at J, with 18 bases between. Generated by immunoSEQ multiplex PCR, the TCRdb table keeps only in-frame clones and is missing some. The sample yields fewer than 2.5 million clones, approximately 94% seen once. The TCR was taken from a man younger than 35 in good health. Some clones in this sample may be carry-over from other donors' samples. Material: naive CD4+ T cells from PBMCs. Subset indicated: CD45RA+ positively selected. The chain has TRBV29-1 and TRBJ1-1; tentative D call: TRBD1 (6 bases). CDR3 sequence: CSVERTGMLGTEAFF. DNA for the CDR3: TGCAGCGTTGAAAGAACAGGGATGTTAGGTACTGAAGCTTTCTTT.